This TCR beta chain was captured by sequencing in a study of blood T cell repertoires in COVID-19. The assay was immunoSEQ multiplex PCR, and TCRdb's table has in-frame clones only and misses some. The table records 180,000 or so clones, 75% to 90% of them present only once. CDR1 is SGDLS, CDR2 YYNGEE, per germline. V gave up 7 bases and J gave up 4 bases; unmatched junction bases: 6. The CDR3 is made up of 13 amino acids. The clonotype comes from a man aged 35 to 55 who had recovered from COVID-19. V and J are TRBV9 and TRBJ1-2; 8 bases align to TRBD1. The sequenced sample was PBMCs or T cells enriched from blood (not recorded which). The CDR3: CASGWTGIYGYTF. For the CDR3, the DNA is TGTGCCAGCGGTTGGACAGGGATCTATGGCTACACCTTC.